A single sample gave rise to the 17 T cell receptor beta chains below, sequenced in a study of shared clonotypes between healthy human individuals. Sequencing was performed with immunoSEQ multiplex PCR; in TCRdb, only in-frame clones are kept and a portion is missing. The sample contains 2 million to 2.5 million clones, over 85% of which appear only once. The sample comprised naive CD4+ T cells from PBMCs. Stated subset: CD45RA+ positively selected. These receptors were taken from a man younger than 30 in good health. Some clones in this sample may be carry-over from other donors' samples.

The chain couples TRBV5-1 to TRBJ2-1; D perhaps matches TRBD1 (6 bases). This CDR3 region has 16 residues. V was clipped by 4 bases and J by 2 bases, with 16 bases between them. Germline lookup yields CDR1 SGHRS and CDR2 YFSETQ. DNA of the CDR3: TGCGCCAGCAGCGAGGGGCCTGGGGGCCCCTACAATGAGCAGTTCTTC. Its protein product is CASSEGPGGPYNEQFF.

The chain links TRBV6-6 to TRBJ2-3, with 10 positions matching TRBD1. Germline values: CDR1 MNHNY, CDR2 SVGAGI (reference sequence). V dropped 11 bases and J dropped 4; count of bases not matched to a gene: 6. This CDR3 region has 13 residues. The CDR3 nucleotides are TGTGCCGGCCGGACAGGGGGTTCAGATACGCAGTATTTT. Protein: CAGRTGGSDTQYF.

Of note for this clone: At the DNA level, this CDR3 is encoded by other sequences in the same sample as well. The rearrangement uses TRBV5-1 and TRBJ1-1; the D is unclear. The germline V gene encodes CDR1 SGHRS and CDR2 YFSETQ. Trimming removed 0 bases at V and 5 bases at J, with 8 bases between. The CDR3 has 13 amino acids. CDR3 loop: CASSLAGDTEAFF. CDR3 DNA sequence: TGCGCCAGCAGCTTGGCCGGGGATACTGAAGCTTTCTTT.

V gene TRBV7-8 combines with J gene TRBJ2-3; 7 nucleotides align to TRBD2. Germline V gene lookup returns CDR1 SGHVS and CDR2 FQNEAQ. V trimming: 2 bases; J trimming: 4 bases; junction bases outside the gene matches: 9. This CDR3 comprises 16 residues. CDR3 loop: CASSLRRESPADTQYF. The CDR3 bases are TGTGCCAGCAGCTTACGGCGGGAGTCTCCCGCAGATACGCAGTATTTT.

The genes are TRBV29-1 and TRBJ2-5; a possible D gene is TRBD2 (5 bases). Germline CDR1 reads SQVTM; CDR2 reads ANQGSEA. Deletions cut 7 bases from V and 5 bases from J, with 17 bases between. The CDR3 is 13 amino acids. CDR3 in amino acids: CSAPREGGETQYF. The CDR3 DNA reads as TGCAGCGCGCCCCGGGAAGGCGGGGAGACCCAGTACTTC.

The J gene is TRBJ2-7, the V gene TRBV5-5; 8 bases fit TRBD2. This CDR3 has 16 amino acids. V trimming: 3 bases; J trimming: 3 bases; junction bases outside the gene matches: 11. From germline, CDR1 is SGHKS and CDR2 YYEKEE (reference sequence). This chain's CDR3 is CASSYQPGLGIYEQYF. CDR3 DNA sequence: TGTGCCAGCAGCTATCAACCGGGACTAGGTATCTACGAGCAGTACTTC.

To note about this clone: This sample includes further DNA sequences coding for the same CDR3. This chain uses TRBV5-1 with TRBJ2-7, with D tentatively TRBD2 (5 bases). V dropped 0 bases and J dropped 3 bases, with 10 bases sitting between them. Germline lookup yields CDR1 SGHRS and CDR2 YFSETQ. This CDR3 has 14 amino acids. This CDR3 reads CASSLVGESYEQYF. DNA of the CDR3: TGCGCCAGCAGCTTGGTCGGGGAGAGCTACGAGCAGTACTTC.

This clone was counted a single time. The chain has TRBV19 and TRBJ1-5; TRBD1 might be the D (6 bases). Per the germline V gene, CDR1 is LNHDA and CDR2 is SQIVND (reference sequence). The V end lost 7 bases, the J end lost 1 base, and 11 bases lay between the germline ends. CDR3 size: 14 residues. The DNA for the CDR3 is TGTGCCAGTACTCAAGGGGGGAGCAATCAGCCCCAGCATTTT. This sequence encodes CASTQGGSNQPQHF.

The rearrangement uses TRBV9 and TRBJ2-1, with 13 bases aligning to TRBD2. The CDR3 consists of 15 residues. The V and J ends lost 3 bases and 5 bases, in that order; junction bases with no gene match: 2. Germline CDR1 SGDLS, CDR2 YYNGEE. In DNA, the CDR3 is TGTGCCAGCAGCGCAGGGACTAGCGGGGACAATGAGCAGTTCTTC. This codes for CASSAGTSGDNEQFF.

The genes are TRBV5-1 and TRBJ2-7; D is perhaps TRBD2 (6 bases). V lost 4 bases, J lost 1 base, and 9 bases lay in between. Per germline, CDR1 SGHRS and CDR2 YFSETQ. This CDR3 has 13 amino acids. The CDR3 DNA reads TGCGCCAGCAGCAAGGGGACTTCCTACGAGCAGTACTTC. Its protein is CASSKGTSYEQYF. Combining the CDR3 with reference TRBV5-1 and TRBJ2-7 gives the whole variable domain KAGVTQTPRYLIKTRGQQVTLSCSPISGHRSVSWYQQTPGQGLQFLFEYFSETQRNKGNFPGRFSGRQFSNSRSEMNVSTLELGDSALYLCASSKGTSYEQYFGPGTRLTVT.

This clone was counted between two and nine times. The chain couples TRBV7-8 to TRBJ2-4; the match to TRBD1 covers 7 bases. Per the germline V gene, CDR1 is SGHVS and CDR2 is FQNEAQ. There are 16 residues in the CDR3. The J segment lost 5 bases and the V segment lost 2 bases, leaving 9 bases of the junction unmatched. As DNA, the CDR3 is TGTGCCAGCAGCTTAATGGTTGTCGGACAGGAAAACATTCAGTACTTC. Protein product: CASSLMVVGQENIQYF. The full variable domain, in which reference TRBV7-8 and TRBJ2-4 provide the parts outside the CDR3, is GAGVSQSPRYKVAKRGQDVALRCDPISGHVSLFWYQQALGQGPEFLTYFQNEAQLDKSGLPSDRFFAERPEGSVSTLKIQRTQQEDSAVYLCASSLMVVGQENIQYFGAGTRLSVL.

V usage is TRBV7-9 and J usage is TRBJ2-3; no clear D. Trimming left V 3 bases short and J 0 bases short, with 10 bases between. CDR1 SEHNR and CDR2 FQNEAQ come from the germline V gene (reference sequence). The CDR3 has 15 residues. The CDR3 region is CASSFQETSTDTQYF. Written as DNA, the CDR3 is TGTGCCAGCAGCTTTCAGGAAACTAGCACAGATACGCAGTATTTT.

This clone was found a few times. V gene TRBV5-1 combines with J gene TRBJ1-1; the D is unclear. Germline V gene data show CDR1 as SGHRS and CDR2 as YFSETQ. CDR3 length: 13 amino acids. The V and J ends lost 5 bases and 0 bases respectively, with 8 bases between them. CDR3 residues: CASRGELNTEAFF. In DNA form, the CDR3 reads TGCGCCAGCAGGGGCGAACTGAACACTGAAGCTTTCTTT.

The genes are TRBV5-1 and TRBJ2-1, with a possible D match to TRBD1 (5 bases). Germline loops: CDR1 SGHRS, CDR2 YFSETQ. Trimming pared 7 bases from V and 8 bases from J, leaving 19 bases between. This CDR3 contains 14 residues. The CDR3 is CASGRQLSEDEQFF. CDR3 coding DNA: TGCGCCAGCGGAAGACAGTTGTCAGAGGATGAGCAGTTCTTC.

J is TRBJ1-1 and V is TRBV29-1, with D maybe TRBD1 (5 bases). The CDR3 is 15 amino acids. CDR1 is SQVTM, CDR2 ANQGSEA, per germline. V was shortened by 3 bases and J by 5 bases, with 19 bases between the two germline ends. The CDR3 region has the DNA TGCAGCGTTGAGTGGGCAGGGCGAACGGGTACTGAAGCTTTCTTT. Protein sequence: CSVEWAGRTGTEAFF.

The genes are TRBV7-6 and TRBJ2-1; TRBD1 or TRBD2 may be the D gene (6 bases each). With 5 bases removed from V and 9 bases from J, the gap between germline ends came to 17 bases. The CDR3 sequence is 14 residues long. Germline-derived CDR1 and CDR2 are SGHVS and FNYEAQ. The DNA of the CDR3 is TGTGCCAGCAGCCATGGCGGGACACATAGTGAGCAGTTCTTC. Translation: CASSHGGTHSEQFF.

This rearrangement joins TRBV7-8 to TRBJ2-3, with TRBD2 matching 11 bases. Germline CDR1 is SGHVS and CDR2 is FQNEAQ. V shed 7 bases, J shed 3 bases, and the junction held 6 bases outside the gene matches. This CDR3 has 15 residues. In DNA, the CDR3 is TGTGCCAGCAAACGAACTAGCGGGAGTACAGATACGCAGTATTTT. Translated, it gives CASKRTSGSTDTQYF.